This entry concerns a single T cell receptor (beta chain). Individuals drawn from 24 US areas were roughly 18 to 100 years old. This specimen belongs to a study of blood T cell repertoires in COVID-19. On the study more broadly: The study drew acute and convalescent COVID-19 samples from the United States, Italy and Spain. PBMCs, B-cell-depleted T cells, or T cells were the source of the cDNA or gDNA that made up the material.

Trimming removed 1 base from V and 9 bases from J, with 9 bases in between. Germline CDR1 SNHLY, CDR2 FYNNEI. The CDR3 extends over 12 amino acids. Measured with immunoSEQ multiplex PCR; TCRdb has only the in-frame clones, and not every one. This sample has about 250,000 clones, with approximately 85% found just once. The chain recombines TRBV2 with TRBJ1-1; TRBD1 might be the D (5 bases). The sequencing sample was made of PBMCs or T cells enriched from blood (not recorded which). The TCR was taken from a woman between 50 and 59 years old with acute COVID-19. The CDR3 sequence is CASSEGAGKAFF. The CDR3 DNA follows: TGTGCCAGCAGTGAAGGGGCAGGGAAAGCTTTCTTT.